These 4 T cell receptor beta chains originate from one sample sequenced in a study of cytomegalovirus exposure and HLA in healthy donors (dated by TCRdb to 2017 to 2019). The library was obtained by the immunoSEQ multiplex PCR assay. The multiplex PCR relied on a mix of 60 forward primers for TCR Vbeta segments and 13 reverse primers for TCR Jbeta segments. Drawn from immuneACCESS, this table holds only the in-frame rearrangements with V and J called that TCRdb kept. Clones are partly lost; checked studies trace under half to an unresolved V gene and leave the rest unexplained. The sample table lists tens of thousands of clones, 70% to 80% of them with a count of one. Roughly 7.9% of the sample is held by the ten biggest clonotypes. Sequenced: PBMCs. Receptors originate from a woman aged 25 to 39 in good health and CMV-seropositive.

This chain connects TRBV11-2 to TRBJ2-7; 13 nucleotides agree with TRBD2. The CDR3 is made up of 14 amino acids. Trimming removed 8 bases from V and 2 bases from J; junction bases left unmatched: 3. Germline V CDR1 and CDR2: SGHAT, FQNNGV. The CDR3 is CASGGTSGTYEQYF. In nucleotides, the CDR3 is TGTGCCAGCGGAGGGACTAGCGGGACCTACGAGCAGTACTTC.

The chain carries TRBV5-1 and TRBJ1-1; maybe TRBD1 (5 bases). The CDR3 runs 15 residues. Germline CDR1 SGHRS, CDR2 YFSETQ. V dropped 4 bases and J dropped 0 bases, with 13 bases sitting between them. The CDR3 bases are TGCGCCAGCAGCCCGAGGAGGGGTGTGAACACTGAAGCTTTCTTT. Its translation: CASSPRRGVNTEAFF.

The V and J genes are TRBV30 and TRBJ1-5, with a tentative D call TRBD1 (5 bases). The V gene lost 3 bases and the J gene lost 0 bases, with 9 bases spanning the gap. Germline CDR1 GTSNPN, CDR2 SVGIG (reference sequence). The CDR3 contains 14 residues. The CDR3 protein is CAWSAGYSNQPQHF. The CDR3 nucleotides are TGTGCCTGGAGCGCAGGGTATAGCAATCAGCCCCAGCATTTT.

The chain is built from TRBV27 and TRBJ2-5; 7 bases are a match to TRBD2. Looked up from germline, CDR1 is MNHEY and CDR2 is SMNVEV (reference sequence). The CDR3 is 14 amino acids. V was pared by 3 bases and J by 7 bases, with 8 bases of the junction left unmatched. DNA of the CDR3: TGTGCCAGCAGTTTTACGGGGGGAGGTGGGACCCAGTACTTC. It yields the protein CASSFTGGGGTQYF.